The rows below give T cell receptor beta chains drawn from one sample of a study of cytotoxic CD8 clonotypes in ibrutinib-treated CLL. Sequencing was performed with immunoSEQ multiplex PCR; in TCRdb, only in-frame clones are kept and a portion is missing. Of about 130,000 clones listed, approximately 85% are singletons. The sample consisted of PBMCs, taken after 24 months of ibrutinib treatment. The origin of the receptors is a human donor with chronic lymphocytic leukemia. Both conserved end residues are part of each CDR3. D genes are given only for firm matches. Size is omitted from some rows. Given values are once, few, many or a class for expanded clones.

NA	once	TRBJ2-7	TRBV4-2	CASSQDLGAGEQYF	TGTGCCAGCAGCCAAGATCTTGGAGCGGGCGAGCAGTACTTC
NA	once	TRBJ2-2	TRBV30	CAWSRREISPGGELFF	TGTGCCTGGAGTCGACGGGAGATCTCTCCTGGCGGGGAGCTGTTTTTT
TRBD1	NA	TRBJ1-2	TRBV11-2	CASREQGRFYGYTF	TGTGCCAGCAGGGAACAGGGGAGGTTCTATGGCTACACCTTC
NA	NA	TRBJ2-3	TRBV9	CASSVGGSVKTDTQYF	TGTGCCAGCAGCGTAGGGGGGTCGGTAAAGACAGATACGCAGTATTTT
NA	few	TRBJ2-1	TRBV7-6	CASSLGRPNEQFF	TGTGCCAGCAGCTTAGGCAGGCCCAATGAGCAGTTCTTC
NA	NA	TRBJ2-7	TRBV27	CASSLQHGGPPYEQYF	TGTGCCAGCAGTTTGCAGCACGGGGGCCCCCCCTACGAGCAGTACTTC
TRBD2	NA	TRBJ2-5	TRBV6-5	CASSYGAGSETQYF	TGTGCCAGCAGTTACGGAGCGGGATCGGAGACCCAGTACTTC
NA	NA	TRBJ2-7	TRBV11-3	CASSLDYSYEQYF	TGTGCCAGCAGCTTAGATTATAGCTACGAGCAGTACTTC
TRBD1	NA	TRBJ1-5	TRBV28	CASSFQRGLDQPQHF	TGTGCCAGCAGTTTCCAAAGGGGGCTGGATCAGCCCCAGCATTTT
NA	NA	TRBJ1-3	TRBV7-8	CASSSGTGGNTIYF	TGTGCCAGCAGCTCTGGGACGGGGGGAAACACCATATATTTT
NA	NA	TRBJ1-6	TRBV4-1	CASSPAPTNSPLHF	TGCGCCAGCAGCCCCGCCCCCACCAATTCACCCCTCCACTTT
NA	once	TRBJ2-5	TRBV6-6	CASSLTGTPQETQYF	TGTGCCAGCAGTCTCACCGGGACACCCCAAGAGACCCAGTACTTC
NA	NA	TRBJ2-7	TRBV7-2	CASSRLYEQYF	TGTGCCAGCAGTCGACTTTACGAGCAGTACTTC
NA	NA	TRBJ2-1	TRBV7-2	CASSLTLASGQFF	TGTGCCAGCAGCTTAACACTAGCATCGGGGCAGTTCTTC
TRBD1	NA	TRBJ2-7	TRBV7-3	CASRADRGSGEQYF	TGTGCCAGCAGAGCCGACAGGGGTTCGGGCGAGCAGTACTTC
TRBD1	NA	TRBJ1-6	TRBV19	CASSPGQGYSPLHF	TGTGCCAGTAGCCCGGGACAGGGATATTCACCCCTCCACTTT
TRBD1	NA	TRBJ2-1	TRBV7-3	CASSLDRGRQGEQFF	TGTGCCAGCAGCCTGGACAGGGGCCGACAAGGTGAGCAGTTCTTC
NA	few	TRBJ2-1	TRBV29-1	CSFRTLNEQFF	TGCAGCTTCCGGACCCTCAATGAGCAGTTCTTC
NA	NA	TRBJ2-5	TRBV7-9	CASSFPLEGSGTQYF	TGTGCCAGCAGCTTTCCCTTAGAGGGATCAGGGACCCAGTACTTC